One and the same sample provided the 18 T cell receptor beta chains below, sequenced in a study of blood T cell repertoires in COVID-19 (dated by TCRdb to 2020 to 2022). The protocol used for the library was the immunoSEQ multiplex PCR assay. Sourced from immuneACCESS, this table was stored by TCRdb with only in-frame sequences that have V and J called. A share of the clones is absent; for the studies checked, an unresolved V gene accounts for under half, and the remainder has no known explanation. Here the sample has tens of thousands of clones; approximately 89% occur a single time. Approximately 12% of the sample goes to the ten largest clones. The sequenced sample consisted of peripheral blood. All receptors derive from a human donor with active COVID-19. The donor label of this sample is uncertain.

The J gene is TRBJ1-1, the V gene TRBV19; 7 nucleotides agree with TRBD1. The CDR3 has 14 residues. V was pared by 9 bases and J by 1 base, with 8 bases of the junction left unmatched. CDR1 LNHDA and CDR2 SQIVND come from the germline V gene (reference sequence). The CDR3 spells CASPDRAPNTEAFF. CDR3 in DNA: TGTGCCAGCCCTGACAGGGCCCCGAACACTGAAGCTTTCTTT. The whole variable domain, filled in from reference TRBV19 and TRBJ1-1, reads DGGITQSPKYLFRKEGQNVTLSCEQNLNHDAMYWYRQDPGQGLRLIYYSQIVNDFQKGDIAEGYSVSREKKESFPLTVTSAQKNPTAFYLCASPDRAPNTEAFFGQGTRLTVV.

The chain joins TRBV5-4 to TRBJ2-5; 8 bases match TRBD1. The junction had 3 bases not matched to a gene; V was cut back by 5 bases and J by 3 bases. There are 13 residues in the CDR3. Germline CDR1 reads SGHNT; CDR2 reads YYREEE (reference sequence). Written as DNA, the CDR3 is TGTGCCAGCAGGGACAGGGACAAAGAGACCCAGTACTTC. Translation gives CASRDRDKETQYF.

This clone occurred a few times. V gene TRBV6-5 combines with J gene TRBJ1-5; D gene ambiguous. CDR1 is MNHEY, CDR2 SVGAGI, per germline. The V end lost 0 bases, the J end lost 11 bases, and 8 bases lay between the germline ends. This CDR3 region has 12 residues. The CDR3 DNA follows: TGTGCCAGCAGTTACTCAGGTGGAGCCCAGCATTTT. It specifies CASSYSGGAQHF.

This rearrangement joins TRBV6-5 to TRBJ2-2, with 8 nucleotides matching TRBD2. The CDR3 length is 15 residues. Looked up from germline, CDR1 is MNHEY and CDR2 is SVGAGI. Trimming cost V 8 bases and J 8 bases; bases outside gene matches: 13. The CDR3 sequence is CASSLAGGGPGELFF. CDR3 nucleotide sequence: TGTGCCAGCTCCCTCGCGGGGGGCGGTCCGGGGGAGCTGTTTTTT.

This sequence joins TRBV6-1 and TRBJ2-3; 10 nucleotides match TRBD1. Trimming cost V 4 bases and J 2 bases; bases outside gene matches: 9. The CDR3 loop spans 17 amino acids. CDR1 and CDR2 from the germline V gene are MNHNS and SASEGT. The CDR3 DNA sequence: TGTGCCAGCAGTGCGCCCCCTGGGACAGGGGTCACAGATACGCAGTATTTT. This codes for CASSAPPGTGVTDTQYF.

This chain joins TRBV7-9 and TRBJ2-1; 7 nucleotides align to TRBD2. Germline V CDR1 and CDR2: SEHNR, FQNEAQ (reference sequence). V was pared by 4 bases and J by 10 bases, with 13 bases of the junction left unmatched. CDR3 size: 15 residues. The CDR3 sequence is CASSSETSPPGEQFF. CDR3 bases: TGTGCCAGCAGCTCCGAGACTAGCCCCCCTGGAGAGCAGTTCTTC.

The chain recombines TRBV10-1 with TRBJ2-3; 12 bases map to TRBD2. J lost 6 bases, V lost 6 bases, and 7 bases had no gene match. The CDR3 length is 15 residues. Germline loops: CDR1 WNHNN, CDR2 SYGVQD (reference sequence). The CDR3 region has the DNA TGCGCCAGCAGCTTGACTAGCGGGGGCGGGGATACGCAGTATTTT. It is translated as CASSLTSGGGDTQYF.

The rearrangement uses TRBV6-4 and TRBJ1-6, with TRBD1 as a possible D gene (6 bases). This CDR3 region has 13 residues. Germline V lookup: CDR1 MRHNA, CDR2 SNTAGT. The V end was cut by 0 bases, the J end by 13 bases, with 10 bases between. The CDR3 DNA sequence: TGTGCCAGCAGTGACTCCAGGGGTCGTCCCCTCCACTTT. Amino acids: CASSDSRGRPLHF.

The genes are TRBV5-1 and TRBJ2-3, with unresolved D. CDR1 is SGHRS and CDR2 is YFSETQ in the germline V gene. The CDR3 covers 14 residues. Trimming stripped 1 base from V and 0 bases from J, with 6 bases between. The CDR3 sequence: CASSLRVSTDTQYF. CDR3 nucleotide sequence: TGCGCCAGCAGCTTGAGAGTTAGCACAGATACGCAGTATTTT.

The rearrangement uses TRBV27 and TRBJ1-1, with 9 bases aligning to TRBD1. Trimming cost V 6 bases and J 5 bases; bases outside gene matches: 10. The CDR3 covers 15 residues. Germline-derived CDR1 and CDR2 are MNHEY and SMNVEV (reference sequence). CDR3 nucleotides: TGTGCCAGCAGCCTATCTAACAGGGGGCAGACTGAAGCTTTCTTT. Protein product: CASSLSNRGQTEAFF.

This chain links TRBV19 with TRBJ2-3; perhaps TRBD2 as D (6 bases). V lost 2 bases, J lost 2 bases, and 11 bases lay in between. The length of the CDR3 is 15 residues. The germline CDR1 and CDR2 sequences are LNHDA and SQIVND (reference sequence). In nucleotides, the CDR3 is TGTGCCAGTAGTATATCGGGACTTTCCACAGATACGCAGTATTTT. It yields the protein CASSISGLSTDTQYF. The full variable domain, its missing parts supplied by reference TRBV19 and TRBJ2-3, is DGGITQSPKYLFRKEGQNVTLSCEQNLNHDAMYWYRQDPGQGLRLIYYSQIVNDFQKGDIAEGYSVSREKKESFPLTVTSAQKNPTAFYLCASSISGLSTDTQYFGPGTRLTVL.

The chain couples TRBV5-1 to TRBJ1-4; TRBD1 might be the D (5 bases). The ends were cut back, 4 bases at V and 7 bases at J, with 17 bases in the middle. CDR1 is SGHRS and CDR2 is YFSETQ in the germline V gene. The CDR3 loop spans 15 amino acids. CDR3 residues: CASSLEGTRGEKLFF. The DNA for the CDR3 is TGCGCCAGCAGCCTGGAAGGGACGCGGGGTGAAAAACTGTTTTTT.

The rearrangement joins TRBV27 to TRBJ1-4, with 7 bases aligning to TRBD1. This CDR3 is built from 14 residues. Trimming removed 2 bases from V and 7 bases from J; junction bases left unmatched: 4. Germline V gene data show CDR1 as MNHEY and CDR2 as SMNVEV (reference sequence). In DNA form, the CDR3 reads TGTGCCAGCAGTTTAACGTCAGGGGGTGAAAAACTGTTTTTT. Translation: CASSLTSGGEKLFF.

V and J are TRBV9 and TRBJ2-3; a weak D match, TRBD2 (5 bases). The V end lost 0 bases, the J end lost 5 bases, and 10 bases lay between the germline ends. Per germline, CDR1 SGDLS and CDR2 YYNGEE. The CDR3 has 14 amino acids. The CDR3 region is CASSVVGDLDTQYF. The CDR3 DNA reads TGTGCCAGCAGCGTAGTGGGAGACCTAGATACGCAGTATTTT. The whole variable domain, remainder taken from reference TRBV9 and TRBJ2-3, is DSGVTQTPKHLITATGQRVTLRCSPRSGDLSVYWYQQSLDQGLQFLIQYYNGEERAKGNILERFSAQQFPDLHSELNLSSLELGDSALYFCASSVVGDLDTQYFGPGTRLTVL.

The rearrangement uses TRBV18 and TRBJ2-7; TRBD1 agrees at 8 bases. The CDR3 runs to 14 residues. Germline assignment: CDR1 KGHSH and CDR2 LQKENI. V shed 2 bases and J 2 bases; nucleotides not matched to a gene: 2. In DNA form, the CDR3 reads TGTGCCAGCTCACCAGGACAGGGTCCCTACGAGCAGTACTTC. Translated: CASSPGQGPYEQYF.

V and J are TRBV9 and TRBJ1-5; D may be TRBD1 (5 bases). Germline loops: CDR1 SGDLS, CDR2 YYNGEE. The CDR3 extends over 14 amino acids. Trimming left V 0 bases short and J 6 bases short, with 10 bases between. CDR3 protein: CASSVGQGFQPQHF. DNA for the CDR3: TGTGCCAGCAGCGTAGGTCAGGGTTTTCAGCCCCAGCATTTT.

DNA for the CDR3: TGCGCCAGCAGCCATTTTCCTAAGACTAGCGGGAGGAGGTTCGGCACAGATACGCAGTATTTT. Translation: CASSHFPKTSGRRFGTDTQYF. J is TRBJ2-3 and V is TRBV4-1, with TRBD2 identical over 13 bases. J was trimmed by 1 base and V by 3 bases; bases with no gene match: 16. This CDR3 is 21 amino acids long. Germline CDR1 reads MGHRA; CDR2 reads YSYEKL.

The chain couples TRBV29-1 to TRBJ2-7, with TRBD2 identical over 10 bases. CDR3 length equals 17 residues. V lost 4 bases, J lost 0 bases, and 12 bases stayed unmatched. Germline lookup yields CDR1 SQVTM and CDR2 ANQGSEA. The CDR3 region is CSVARLAGALSSYEQYF. CDR3 in DNA: TGCAGCGTTGCTCGGCTAGCGGGGGCGCTGAGCTCCTACGAGCAGTACTTC.